This T cell receptor (beta chain) was captured in a study of T-cell reconstitution after alpha-beta-depleted transplantation in children. The TCRbeta library incorporated unique molecular identifiers. TCRdb recomputed calls from the PCR reads with MiXCR, one row per CDR3 protein. The sample holds about 500,000 distinct CDR3 sequences; less than 35% are singletons and the top ten take around 2.5%. CDR1 and CDR2 from the germline V gene are SGHVS and FQNEAQ. The CDR3 runs 15 residues. V gave up 5 bases and J gave up 4 bases; unmatched junction bases: 9. The origin of this receptor is a human donor who donated a stem cell graft to a child with aplastic anemia. Sequencing used PBMCs from the stem cell graft donor, obtained from the stem cell graft. This chain joins TRBV7-8 and TRBJ1-1; 8 bases match TRBD1. CDR3 coding DNA: TGTGCCAGCAGCGTAACCGGACAGGGTCGCACTGAAGCTTTCTTT. Protein: CASSVTGQGRTEAFF.